The 28 T cell receptor beta chains listed next were all sequenced from one sample in a study of cytomegalovirus exposure and HLA in healthy donors. With 60 Vbeta and 13 Jbeta primers, the PCR was carried out. Here immunoSEQ multiplex PCR was the method, and the copy in TCRdb shows in-frame clones only, minus some. The sample lists more than 95,000 clones, around 70% occurring once. The sequencing input was PBMCs. The receptor source for this set is a woman between 18 and 29 years old in good health and CMV-seronegative.

The gene calls are TRBV30 and TRBJ1-6; TRBD1 agrees at 7 bases. V lost 1 base, J lost 3 bases, and 9 bases stayed unmatched. Germline-derived CDR1 and CDR2 are GTSNPN and SVGIG (reference sequence). The CDR3 loop spans 17 amino acids. This CDR3 reads CAWSARGGAHYNSPLHF. CDR3 coding DNA: TGTGCCTGGAGTGCACGAGGGGGCGCCCACTATAATTCACCCCTCCACTTT. The whole variable domain, filled in from reference TRBV30 and TRBJ1-6, reads SQTIHQWPATLVQPVGSPLSLECTVEGTSNPNLYWYRQAAGRGLQLLFYSVGIGQISSEVPQNLSASRPQDRQFILSSKKLLLSDSGFYLCAWSARGGAHYNSPLHFGNGTRLTVT.

This chain uses TRBV27 with TRBJ2-3; 7 positions match TRBD2. Trimming removed 7 bases from V and 6 bases from J; junction bases left unmatched: 10. The CDR3 spans 14 residues. Per the germline V gene, CDR1 is MNHEY and CDR2 is SMNVEV (reference sequence). Here the CDR3 DNA reads TGTGCCAGCACGAAGACTAGCCAAGGGGATACGCAGTATTTT. It translates to CASTKTSQGDTQYF.

The rearrangement uses TRBV7-9 and TRBJ2-3, with 16 bases identical to TRBD2. This CDR3 is built from 16 residues. V shed 5 bases, J shed 8 bases, and the junction held 7 bases outside the gene matches. Germline V gene data show CDR1 as SEHNR and CDR2 as FQNEAQ (reference sequence). For the CDR3, the DNA is TGTGCCAGCAGCCCTGGGACTAGCGGGGGGGCCGGTACGCAGTATTTT. This encodes CASSPGTSGGAGTQYF.

J is TRBJ1-2 and V is TRBV28, with D possibly TRBD1 on 5 matching bases. The V end lost 7 bases, the J end lost 0 bases, and 15 bases lay between the germline ends. This CDR3 contains 15 residues. Germline CDR1 and CDR2: MDHEN and SYDVKM. CDR3 DNA sequence: TGTGCCAGCATGGGGCAGCCTCTAGCTAACTATGGCTACACCTTC. This encodes CASMGQPLANYGYTF.

The rearrangement links TRBV30 to TRBJ1-1; maybe TRBD1 (5 bases). This CDR3 spans 16 amino acids. V was trimmed by 0 bases and J by 5 bases, leaving 19 bases between them. Germline V gene lookup returns CDR1 GTSNPN and CDR2 SVGIG (reference sequence). CDR3: CAWSVRGGAGGTEAFF. The CDR3, as DNA: TGTGCCTGGAGTGTACGGGGCGGGGCGGGCGGAACTGAAGCTTTCTTT.

The gene calls are TRBV11-2 and TRBJ2-7, with no clear D. Germline V lookup: CDR1 SGHAT, CDR2 FQNNGV. Between the trimmed V and J ends, which lost 3 bases and 2 bases, there was a span of 11 bases. This CDR3 has 14 amino acids. Here the CDR3 DNA reads TGTGCCAGCAGCTTCTACGGTCGGGCCTACGAGCAGTACTTC. Encoded protein: CASSFYGRAYEQYF.

This chain links TRBV19 with TRBJ2-5, with D maybe TRBD2 (6 bases). The germline CDR1 and CDR2 sequences are LNHDA and SQIVND (reference sequence). V shed 5 bases and J shed 7 bases, with 17 bases lying between them. The CDR3 spans 14 residues. CDR3 in DNA: TGTGCCAGTAGTCTCGACACCCTGGGGGGGACCCAGTACTTC. Its translation is CASSLDTLGGTQYF.

The rearrangement links TRBV7-8 to TRBJ2-5; tentatively, D is TRBD2 (6 bases). Germline CDR1 reads SGHVS; CDR2 reads FQNEAQ. V gave up 4 bases and J gave up 4 bases, with 19 bases separating them. The length of the CDR3 is 16 residues. CDR3 sequence reads: CASSSLLSGGTETQYF. In nucleotides, the CDR3 is TGTGCCAGCAGCTCCCTCCTCAGCGGCGGGACAGAGACCCAGTACTTC.

In this sample, this clone turned up a few times. The gene calls are TRBV6-1 and TRBJ2-6; 8 bases line up with TRBD2. Germline lookup yields CDR1 MNHNS and CDR2 SASEGT. J lost 1 base, V lost 2 bases, and 13 bases had no gene match. The CDR3 consists of 20 residues. The CDR3 loop is CASSEPRAGGTKSGANVLTF. The CDR3 DNA follows: TGTGCCAGCAGTGAACCTCGGGCGGGAGGTACAAAATCTGGGGCCAACGTCCTGACTTTC.

The genes are TRBV6-5 and TRBJ2-3, with 9 bases fitting TRBD1. Germline V lookup: CDR1 MNHEY, CDR2 SVGAGI. V lost 6 bases, J lost 2 bases, and 6 bases stayed unmatched. This CDR3 is 15 amino acids long. DNA for the CDR3: TGTGCCAGCAGAACTGACAGGGGGTCCACAGATACGCAGTATTTT. It is translated as CASRTDRGSTDTQYF.

The rearrangement uses TRBV5-6 and TRBJ1-1, with unresolved D. The germline V and J ends were trimmed by 2 bases and 6 bases, with 11 bases remaining between them. The CDR3 is 13 amino acids. The germline gives CDR1 SGHDT, CDR2 YYEEEE. CDR3 amino acids: CASSLGGAAEAFF. The CDR3 coding sequence is TGTGCCAGCAGCTTAGGAGGCGCCGCTGAAGCTTTCTTT.

The rearrangement joins TRBV19 to TRBJ1-2, with 9 bases fitting TRBD1. In germline, CDR1 is LNHDA, CDR2 SQIVND (reference sequence). Losses at the gene ends were 4 bases for V and 6 bases for J; bases not matched to a gene: 6. This CDR3 contains 14 residues. CDR3 coding DNA: TGTGCCAGTAGTAGGACAGGGGAGCGCCATGGCTACACCTTC. This gives the protein CASSRTGERHGYTF.

The genes are TRBV13 and TRBJ2-3; 10 nucleotides line up with TRBD2. This CDR3 comprises 16 residues. Germline V lookup: CDR1 PRHDT, CDR2 FYEKMQ (reference sequence). V lost 0 bases and J lost 1; bases outside the gene matches: 1. The CDR3: CASSLGLAGGTDTQYF. Here the CDR3 DNA reads TGTGCCAGCAGCTTAGGGCTAGCGGGGGGCACAGATACGCAGTATTTT.

This chain connects TRBV7-8 to TRBJ2-3, with 8 positions matching TRBD2. The V segment lost 1 base and the J segment 5 bases; nucleotides outside the gene matches: 11. The CDR3 consists of 17 residues. CDR1 is SGHVS and CDR2 is FQNEAQ in the germline V gene. The CDR3 reads CASSLGPAGGVRDTQYF. In DNA form, the CDR3 reads TGTGCCAGCAGCTTAGGGCCTGCCGGGGGGGTCCGAGATACGCAGTATTTT.

This chain links TRBV28 with TRBJ1-4; D not certain. The V end was cut by 6 bases, the J end by 4 bases, with 12 bases between. The germline V gene has CDR1 MDHEN and CDR2 SYDVKM. This CDR3 contains 14 residues. This CDR3 is CASSLGRINEKLFF. In nucleotides, the CDR3 is TGTGCCAGCAGCCTGGGCCGGATTAATGAAAAACTGTTTTTT.

CDR3: CASSLRQDYTEAFF. In DNA form, the CDR3 reads TGCGCCAGCAGCTTGCGGCAGGATTACACTGAAGCTTTCTTT. The V and J genes are TRBV5-1 and TRBJ1-1; D unclear. The CDR3 has 14 residues. Trimming stripped 1 base from V and 3 bases from J, with 10 bases between. The V gene's germline CDR1 is SGHRS and CDR2 YFSETQ.

This clone was picked up a small number of times. The chain is built from TRBV29-1 and TRBJ1-1; 7 positions match TRBD1. V was clipped by 6 bases and J by 0 bases; unmatched bases: 13. CDR1 and CDR2 (germline): SQVTM, ANQGSEA. This CDR3 has 16 residues. CDR3 DNA sequence: TGCAGCGTCGCCTCCTGGACAGGCAGCATGAACACTGAAGCTTTCTTT. Its translation is CSVASWTGSMNTEAFF.

This clone was detected only once. This chain links TRBV9 with TRBJ1-1; 7 bases line up with TRBD1. This CDR3 comprises 15 residues. Germline CDR1 and CDR2: SGDLS and YYNGEE. V lost 4 bases to trimming and J lost 5 bases; unmatched junction nucleotides: 11. DNA for the CDR3: TGTGCCAGCAGCCTAGCCGGGACAGAGGGGACTGAAGCTTTCTTT. Protein product: CASSLAGTEGTEAFF.

The CDR3, as DNA: TGCGCCAGCAGCTTGGCCCTCCGGGACAGTTCCTACGAGCAGTACTTC. This codes for CASSLALRDSSYEQYF. This rearrangement joins TRBV5-1 to TRBJ2-7, with 7 bases fitting TRBD1. V gave up 0 bases and J gave up 1 base; unmatched junction bases: 7. Germline loops: CDR1 SGHRS, CDR2 YFSETQ. This CDR3 comprises 16 residues.

The chain employs TRBV2 and TRBJ2-7; TRBD2 is a possible D gene (5 bases). V was trimmed by 8 bases and J by 0 bases, leaving 8 bases between them. The CDR3 extends over 12 amino acids. CDR1 SNHLY and CDR2 FYNNEI come from the germline V gene. DNA of the CDR3: TGTGCCAGCGGGGAGAGCTCCTACGAGCAGTACTTC. Translation gives CASGESSYEQYF.

V gene TRBV4-1 combines with J gene TRBJ1-5, with D hard to call. CDR3 length equals 16 residues. Trimming cost V 2 bases and J 4 bases, with 15 bases left between them. Germline lookup yields CDR1 MGHRA and CDR2 YSYEKL. Written as DNA, the CDR3 is TGCGCCAGCAGCCAATACGGTCCTGCGATAAATCAGCCCCAGCATTTT. Its translation: CASSQYGPAINQPQHF.

The chain employs TRBV5-1 and TRBJ2-1; D possibly corresponds to TRBD2 (6 bases). The CDR3 is 14 residues long. The V and J ends lost 4 bases and 7 bases respectively, with 15 bases between them. Germline assignment: CDR1 SGHRS and CDR2 YFSETQ. The CDR3 sequence is CASSPLEGRNEQFF. CDR3 nucleotides: TGCGCCAGCAGCCCCCTCGAGGGGAGGAATGAGCAGTTCTTC.

This clone was detected only a few times. J is TRBJ1-2 and V is TRBV15; a weak D match, TRBD1 (5 bases). This CDR3 has 19 residues. Trimming pared 0 bases from V and 2 bases from J, leaving 22 bases between. Germline V gene sequence: CDR1 LNHNV, CDR2 YYDKDF (reference sequence). The CDR3 protein is CATSRDLSAGKMLNYGYTF. CDR3 sequence (DNA): TGTGCCACCAGCAGAGATCTCTCGGCAGGGAAGATGTTGAACTATGGCTACACCTTC. The variable domain in full, with the rest retrieved from reference TRBV15 and TRBJ1-2, is DAMVIQNPRYQVTQFGKPVTLSCSQTLNHNVMYWYQQKSSQAPKLLFHYYDKDFNNEADTPDNFQSRRPNTSFCFLDIRSPGLGDTAMYLCATSRDLSAGKMLNYGYTFGSGTRLTVV.

The chain uses TRBV28 and TRBJ1-6; 7 bases agree with TRBD1. With 8 bases clipped from V and 7 bases from J, the junction kept 11 bases outside the gene matches. The CDR3 covers 15 residues. The germline V gene has CDR1 MDHEN and CDR2 SYDVKM. The CDR3 sequence: CASSSTGIPNSPLHF. The CDR3 DNA reads as TGTGCCAGCTCATCGACAGGGATCCCCAATTCACCCCTCCACTTT.

This chain uses TRBV28 with TRBJ2-2; D gene ambiguous. V lost 6 bases, J lost 6 bases, and 11 bases lay in between. Germline assignment: CDR1 MDHEN and CDR2 SYDVKM. There are 13 residues in the CDR3. The CDR3 spells CASSSRVAGELFF. CDR3 nucleotides: TGTGCCAGCAGCTCCCGGGTTGCCGGGGAGCTGTTTTTT.

This chain links TRBV29-1 with TRBJ2-1, with D possibly matching TRBD1 (5 bases). The germline V gene has CDR1 SQVTM and CDR2 ANQGSEA. CDR3 length: 16 residues. Trimming removed 0 bases from V and 4 bases from J, with 16 bases in between. CDR3 residues: CSVEEGAAGHYNEQFF. For the CDR3, the DNA is TGCAGCGTTGAAGAAGGGGCGGCAGGGCATTACAATGAGCAGTTCTTC.

This clone was detected a few times. The chain is built from TRBV9 and TRBJ2-7, with D tentatively TRBD1 (6 bases). Germline CDR1 reads SGDLS; CDR2 reads YYNGEE. This CDR3 is 15 amino acids long. V lost 0 bases and J lost 3, with 13 bases in between. The CDR3: CASSVEGQDHYEQYF. The CDR3 nucleotides are TGTGCCAGCAGCGTAGAGGGACAAGATCACTACGAGCAGTACTTC. The full variable domain, rest sourced from reference TRBV9 and TRBJ2-7, is DSGVTQTPKHLITATGQRVTLRCSPRSGDLSVYWYQQSLDQGLQFLIQYYNGEERAKGNILERFSAQQFPDLHSELNLSSLELGDSALYFCASSVEGQDHYEQYFGPGTRLTVT.

V is TRBV29-1 and J is TRBJ2-7; D is undetermined. Trimming cost V 4 bases and J 0 bases, with 7 bases left between them. The length of the CDR3 is 12 residues. Germline loops: CDR1 SQVTM, CDR2 ANQGSEA. CDR3 protein: CSVGAGSYEQYF. The CDR3 DNA sequence: TGCAGCGTTGGGGCCGGCTCCTACGAGCAGTACTTC.